The clone carrying this TCR beta chain was picked up a small number of times. This sample is drawn from a study of blood T cells in healthy people across ages. The use of a sample-barcoded 5' primer and a J-beta primer mix characterized a second PCR of roughly 6 to 11 cycles. TCRdb processed the 5' RACE reads anew with MiXCR; each CDR3 protein has one entry. The data hold approximately 1.5 million distinct CDR3 sequences, with roughly 43% observed a single time. This CDR3 spans 17 amino acids. CDR1 is LGHNA, CDR2 YNFKEQ, per germline. Trimming removed 2 bases from V and 0 bases from J, with 11 bases in between.

This clonotype was obtained from a woman aged 18-30 years in good health. This chain uses TRBV4-2 with TRBJ2-6; D unresolved. Material for sequencing was blood. In DNA form, the CDR3 reads TGTGCCAGCAGCCAATTCGCACGGCTCTCTGGGGCCAACGTCCTGACTTTC. The encoded protein is CASSQFARLSGANVLTF.